Sequencing of this TCR beta chain was carried out in a study of blood T cell repertoires in COVID-19. Study-level background: Samples taken during acute and convalescent COVID-19 were collected in the United States, Italy and Spain.

Data came from immunoSEQ multiplex PCR; TCRdb stores just in-frame clones and leaves some out. Of approximately 500,000 clones listed, 75% to 90% are singletons. The V gene's germline CDR1 is LGHDT and CDR2 YNNKEL (reference sequence). The trim removed 4 bases at V and 4 bases at J, leaving 6 bases unmatched. The CDR3 runs to 15 residues. The chain couples TRBV3-1 (or the pseudogene TRBV3-2) to TRBJ2-3; 9 bases line up with TRBD1. Specimen: peripheral blood. This clonotype was sampled from a man aged 18-30 years with COVID-19, enrolled during active disease. The DNA of the CDR3 is TGTGCCAGCAGCCTCCGGGACAGGGACGCAGATACGCAGTATTTT. This gives the protein CASSLRDRDADTQYF.